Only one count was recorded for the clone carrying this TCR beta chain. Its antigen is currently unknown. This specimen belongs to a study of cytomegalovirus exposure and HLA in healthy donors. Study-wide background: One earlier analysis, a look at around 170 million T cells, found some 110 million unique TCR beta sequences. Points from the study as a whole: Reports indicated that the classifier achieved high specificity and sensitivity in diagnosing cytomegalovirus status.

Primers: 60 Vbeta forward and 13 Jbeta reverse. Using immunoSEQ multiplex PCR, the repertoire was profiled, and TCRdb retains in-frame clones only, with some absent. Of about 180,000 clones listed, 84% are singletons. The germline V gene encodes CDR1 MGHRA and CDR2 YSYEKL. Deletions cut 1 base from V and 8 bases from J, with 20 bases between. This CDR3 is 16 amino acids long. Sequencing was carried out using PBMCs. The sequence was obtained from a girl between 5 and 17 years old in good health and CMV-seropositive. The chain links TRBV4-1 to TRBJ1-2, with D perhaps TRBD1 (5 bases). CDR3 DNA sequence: TGCGCCAGCAGCCAAGTGCTGGGCGGGGGAACACTCGGCTACACCTTC. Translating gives CASSQVLGGGTLGYTF.